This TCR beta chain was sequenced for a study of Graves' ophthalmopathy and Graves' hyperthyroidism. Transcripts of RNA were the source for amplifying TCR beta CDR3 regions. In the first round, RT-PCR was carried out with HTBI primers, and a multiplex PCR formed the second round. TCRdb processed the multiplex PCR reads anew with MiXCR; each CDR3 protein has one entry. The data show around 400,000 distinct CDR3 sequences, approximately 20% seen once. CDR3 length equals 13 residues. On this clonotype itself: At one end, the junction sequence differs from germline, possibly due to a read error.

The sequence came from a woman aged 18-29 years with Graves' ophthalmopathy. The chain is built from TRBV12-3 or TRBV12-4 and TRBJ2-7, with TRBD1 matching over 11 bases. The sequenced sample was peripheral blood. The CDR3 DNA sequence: TGTACCAGCAGTGGACAGGGGGCCCACGAGCAGTACTTC. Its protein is CTSSGQGAHEQYF.